The 3 T cell receptor beta chains below all came from one sample that was sequenced in a study of cytomegalovirus exposure and HLA in healthy donors. With 60 Vbeta and 13 Jbeta primers, the PCR was carried out. Generated by immunoSEQ multiplex PCR, the TCRdb table keeps only in-frame clones and is missing some. In the table there are 120,000 or so clones, around four fifths of which are singletons. The sample was PBMCs. Every receptor here comes from a man younger than 35 in good health and CMV-seropositive.

In this sample, this clone turned up many times. The genes are TRBV6-5 and TRBJ2-2; D gene unclear. Trimming pared 2 bases from V and 6 bases from J, leaving 10 bases between. The length of the CDR3 is 14 residues. CDR1 MNHEY and CDR2 SVGAGI come from the germline V gene. As DNA, the CDR3 is TGTGCCAGCAGTTACCGGGTTGAGGCCGGGGAGCTGTTTTTT. Its protein product is CASSYRVEAGELFF.

V is TRBV11-2 and J is TRBJ2-7; weak D call: TRBD1 (5 bases). CDR3 length: 15 amino acids. Germline CDR1 reads SGHAT; CDR2 reads FQNNGV. Between the trimmed V and J ends, which lost 2 bases and 2 bases, there was a span of 13 bases. This CDR3 reads CASSLIGGAAYEQYF. In DNA form, the CDR3 reads TGTGCCAGCAGCTTAATAGGTGGGGCCGCCTACGAGCAGTACTTC.

V is TRBV5-1 and J is TRBJ2-7; 7 nucleotides agree with TRBD1. CDR1 SGHRS and CDR2 YFSETQ come from the germline V gene. V gave up 1 base and J gave up 3 bases; unmatched junction bases: 4. The CDR3 runs to 14 residues. The CDR3 coding sequence is TGCGCCAGCAGCTTGTACAGGGGCGACTACGAGCAGTACTTC. Its protein product is CASSLYRGDYEQYF. Combining the CDR3 with reference TRBV5-1 and TRBJ2-7 gives the whole variable domain KAGVTQTPRYLIKTRGQQVTLSCSPISGHRSVSWYQQTPGQGLQFLFEYFSETQRNKGNFPGRFSGRQFSNSRSEMNVSTLELGDSALYLCASSLYRGDYEQYFGPGTRLTVT.